These T cell receptor beta chains were read from a single sample in a study of read filtering for tumor transcriptome and immune sequencing. TCRdb analysed the reads with MiXCR anew, one entry per CDR3 protein. The sample comprises tens of thousands of distinct CDR3 sequences, about 13% of which are singletons, and 27% rests with the top ten. Sequencing was done on a sample of a population of CD138-negative cells sorted from bone marrow. Receptors originate from a donor at least 40 years old with multiple myeloma. Both conserved end residues are part of each CDR3. Fields, in order: D gene, J gene, clone size, V gene, CDR3 protein, CDR3 DNA. The D gene is left open where the match is weak. Expanded clones are given a class, and other clones once, few, many or no size at all.

TRBD2,TRBJ2-7,many,TRBV7-8,CASSLAQGLAGVWAYEQYF,TGTGCCAGCAGCTTAGCGCAGGGACTAGCGGGAGTTTGGGCCTACGAGCAGTACTTC
TRBD2,TRBJ2-3,NA,TRBV2,CASSQTSGRLDTQYF,TGTGCCAGCAGTCAGACTAGCGGGAGGCTAGATACGCAGTATTTT
NA,TRBJ2-3,NA,TRBV7-3,CASSLTLRDTQYF,TGTGCCAGCAGCTTAACGTTGAGGGATACGCAGTATTTT
TRBD1,TRBJ2-7,few,TRBV2,CASSTGGAGTYEQYF,TGTGCCAGCAGTACAGGGGGCGCGGGTACCTACGAGCAGTACTTC
TRBD2,TRBJ2-1,few,TRBV29-1,CSATSSGEQFF,TGCAGCGCGACTAGCTCCGGTGAGCAGTTCTTC
TRBD1,TRBJ1-2,NA,TRBV5-1,CARTGAYGYTF,TGCGCCAGGACAGGGGCCTATGGCTACACCTTC
NA,TRBJ2-1,once,TRBV20-1,CSARAEHNDQFF,TGCAGTGCTAGAGCCGAGCACAATGATCAGTTCTTC
TRBD1,TRBJ2-1,few,TRBV7-9,CASSKGDSPGTYNEQFF,TGTGCCAGCAGCAAAGGGGACAGCCCAGGTACCTACAATGAGCAGTTCTTC
NA,TRBJ2-5,few,TRBV5-4,CASSWPGETQYF,TGTGCCAGCAGCTGGCCGGGAGAGACCCAGTACTTC
NA,TRBJ2-1,many,TRBV28,CASSLVREYNEQFF,TGTGCCAGCAGTTTAGTTCGGGAATACAATGAGCAGTTCTTC
NA,TRBJ2-1,NA,TRBV6-2/TRBV6-3,CASSYSRNEQSF,TGTGCCAGCAGTTACTCGAGAAATGAGCAGTCCTTC
NA,TRBJ2-3,NA,TRBV29-1,CSTRVAATDTQYF,TGCAGCACCCGGGTAGCGGCCACAGATACGCAGTATTTT
NA,TRBJ1-1,many,TRBV6-2/TRBV6-3,CASSYRIVDTEAFF,TGTGCCAGCAGTTACAGGATTGTTGACACTGAAGCTTTCTTT
TRBD1,TRBJ1-5,many,TRBV7-2,CASSLTGGPNQPQHF,TGTGCCAGCAGCTTAACAGGGGGACCGAATCAGCCCCAGCATTTT
TRBD2,TRBJ2-7,few,TRBV5-1,CASSPGLADYEQYF,TGCGCCAGCAGCCCTGGACTAGCGGACTACGAGCAGTACTTC
TRBD2,TRBJ2-3,many,TRBV4-1,CASSPPQREIRTDTQYF,TGCGCCAGCAGCCCTCCTCAGCGGGAGATCAGGACAGATACGCAGTATTTT
NA,TRBJ1-5,many,TRBV4-2,CASSQDIGQPQHF,TGTGCCAGCAGCCAAGATATAGGGCAGCCCCAGCATTTT
TRBD2,TRBJ2-2,many,TRBV28,CASSFRSSVPSGLGELFF,TGTGCCAGCAGCTTCCGATCCTCCGTGCCTAGCGGTTTGGGGGAGCTGTTTTTT
NA,TRBJ2-7,many,TRBV6-6,CASCRGRLSYEQYF,TGTGCCAGCTGCCGGGGCAGACTTTCCTACGAGCAGTACTTC
NA,TRBJ2-1,many,TRBV7-2,CASSPVASHEQFF,TGTGCCAGCAGCCCAGTCGCGAGTCATGAGCAGTTCTTC
TRBD2,TRBJ2-1,many,TRBV6-6,CASSSRSGSSYNEQFF,TGTGCCAGCAGTTCACGTAGCGGGAGTTCCTACAATGAGCAGTTCTTC
NA,TRBJ1-1,few,TRBV29-1,CSVPHGRGLNTEAFF,TGCAGCGTCCCTCACGGACGGGGATTGAACACTGAAGCTTTCTTT
NA,TRBJ2-4,NA,TRBV11-1,CASSLAKGQLPQGNIQYF,TGTGCCAGCAGCTTAGCGAAAGGACAGCTCCCGCAGGGGAACATTCAGTACTTC
NA,TRBJ2-5,few,TRBV4-1,CASSQEGSGQETQYF,TGCGCCAGCAGCCAAGAAGGCAGCGGGCAAGAGACCCAGTACTTC
TRBD1,TRBJ2-1,few,TRBV7-9,CASSPGTGGPSGNEQFF,TGTGCCAGCAGCCCGGGGACAGGGGGTCCCTCTGGCAATGAGCAGTTCTTC
NA,TRBJ2-7,medium-sized,TRBV28,CASSPRGETYEQYF,TGTGCCAGCAGTCCCCGGGGAGAAACCTACGAGCAGTACTTC
TRBD1,TRBJ2-1,many,TRBV28,CASRLTGMGYNEQFF,TGTGCCAGCAGATTGACAGGGATGGGCTACAATGAGCAGTTCTTC
NA,TRBJ1-2,many,TRBV4-1,CASSQELGGDYGYTF,TGCGCCAGCAGCCAGGAATTGGGCGGAGACTATGGCTACACCTTC
NA,TRBJ1-3,few,TRBV5-1,CASTFSAGNTIYF,TGCGCCAGCACCTTCTCCGCTGGAAACACCATATATTTT
TRBD1,TRBJ1-1,many,TRBV5-1,CASSFRGQGAEAFF,TGCGCCAGCAGCTTCCGGGGACAGGGGGCTGAAGCTTTCTTT
TRBD1,TRBJ1-5,few,TRBV19,CASRHRGNQPQHF,TGTGCCAGTAGGCACAGGGGGAATCAGCCCCAGCATTTT
NA,TRBJ1-1,many,TRBV29-1,CSVASGALNTEAFF,TGCAGCGTTGCCTCAGGAGCGTTGAACACTGAAGCTTTCTTT
TRBD1,TRBJ1-2,many,TRBV28,CASRRPGGTAILYGYTF,TGTGCCAGTAGACGTCCGGGAGGGACAGCAATACTCTATGGCTACACCTTC
NA,TRBJ2-1,many,TRBV7-3,CASSPQGTVSNEQFF,TGTGCCAGCAGCCCACAGGGTACAGTGTCCAATGAGCAGTTCTTC
NA,TRBJ2-1,many,TRBV12-5,CASGLAWGDEQFF,TGTGCTAGTGGTTTGGCTTGGGGGGATGAGCAGTTCTTC
TRBD2,TRBJ2-3,few,TRBV11-2,CASSSGLAGLPDTQYF,TGTGCCAGCAGCTCAGGACTAGCGGGATTGCCAGATACGCAGTATTTT
NA,TRBJ1-1,many,TRBV7-9,CASSRGSEAFF,TGTGCCAGCAGCCGCGGAAGTGAAGCTTTCTTT
TRBD1,TRBJ2-3,few,TRBV28,CASRRQGIADTQYF,TGTGCCAGCAGGAGACAGGGGATCGCAGATACGCAGTATTTT
NA,TRBJ2-2,many,TRBV20-1,CSARGYAGSNTGELFF,TGCAGTGCTAGAGGGTACGCAGGGTCTAACACCGGGGAGCTGTTTTTT
NA,TRBJ2-4,many,TRBV6-2/TRBV6-3,CASSYSVLKNIQYF,TGTGCCAGCAGTTACTCAGTTCTCAAAAACATTCAGTACTTC
TRBD2,TRBJ2-7,many,TRBV7-2,CASSFTSVGEQYF,TGTGCCAGCAGCTTCACTAGCGTCGGCGAGCAGTACTTC
TRBD2,TRBJ2-2,many,TRBV20-1,CRGLAAQTGELFF,TGCAGGGGACTAGCGGCCCAGACCGGGGAGCTGTTTTTT
TRBD1,TRBJ2-7,few,TRBV29-1,CSVLDRSSSYEQYF,TGCAGCGTACTGGACAGGAGCAGCTCCTACGAGCAGTACTTC
TRBD1,TRBJ1-1,NA,TRBV2,CASQRQGAPTEAFF,TGTGCCAGCCAAAGACAGGGGGCGCCGACTGAAGCTTTCTTT
NA,TRBJ1-1,many,TRBV20-1,CSATLTGTTEAFF,TGCAGTGCTACCCTTACAGGGACCACTGAAGCTTTCTTT